The 19 T cell receptor delta chains reported below all come from one sample, sequenced in a study of γδ T cells in repeated Plasmodium falciparum infection. Flow sorting of PBMC yielded separate Vgamma9/Vdelta2+ and Vdelta2-negative gammadelta T cell populations for bulk repertoire analysis. TCRdb reanalysed the multiplex PCR reads with CATT. The repertoire has more than 45,000 delta-chain clones, over 1.5% of them found once; the top ten carry 15%. The sample comprised gamma-delta T cells from blood. These receptor sequences come from a pool of human donors (malaria-infected and uninfected, not separated).

This clone was observed at least ten times. TCRdb has a much larger clone's protein, which differs at residue 4 from the translation of this DNA, likely because of a read error; what is shown is the protein translated from the DNA. The chain recombines TRDV2 with TRDJ1, with 10 bases lining up with TRDD3. Germline matching of the DNA provided the J gene here, since TCRdb leaves it blank. V lost 5 bases to trimming and J lost 1 base; unmatched junction nucleotides: 24. Germline lookup yields CDR1 GEAIGNYY and CDR2 EKD. This CDR3 is built from 21 residues. CDR3 region: CACGAYWGMTSGAGGTDKLIF. In DNA form, the CDR3 reads TGTGCCTGTGGCGCGTACTGGGGGATGACTTCGGGTGCGGGTGGCACCGATAAACTCATCTTT.

This clone occurred a few times. A far more abundant clone sits one base away, making this likely a read error. This sample also contains other DNA sequences that code for the same CDR3. The rearrangement joins TRDV1 to TRDJ1; 9 bases are shared with TRDD3. TCRdb carries no J gene annotation; the J gene was assigned here by matching the DNA with germline. This CDR3 has 21 amino acids. Germline trimming cut 4 bases from V and 7 bases from J; bases unmatched to any gene: 28. In germline, CDR1 is TSWWSYY, CDR2 QGS. The CDR3 bases are TGTGCTCTTGGGGGCTGTTCCTATCCGTCCGTGATACTGGGGGACCGGCTTAAACTCATCTTT. Its protein is CALGGCSYPSVILGDRLKLIF.

In the case of this clone: Just one base apart from a much larger clone, this may be a read error. Other DNA sequences within the sample encode an identical CDR3. CDR3 in DNA: TGTGCCCTTGGGCCACTCGAAAAAACTCACTGGGGGAAGGAAGATAAACTCATCTTT. Its translation: CALGPLEKTHWGKEDKLIF. V and J are TRDV1 and TRDJ1; 9 bases fit TRDD3. The CDR3 has 19 residues. CDR1 and CDR2 (germline): TSWWSYY, QGS.

This clone was observed a few times. The amino acid sequence in TCRdb belongs to a much larger clone and departs from this DNA's translation at residue 21, likely a sequencing read error; the sequence shown is translated from the DNA. The chain joins TRDV1 to TRDJ1, with 7 bases lining up with TRDD3. CDR1 is TSWWSYY, CDR2 QGS, per germline. The CDR3 spans 22 residues. The CDR3 nucleotides read TGTGCTCTTGGGGAACTCAAGGTACCTACTGGGGATAAGCCCGGGGACACCGATAAACTCACCTTT. This gives the protein CALGELKVPTGDKPGDTDKLTF.

This clone showed up just a few times. A far larger clone is one nucleotide away, so this likely arose from a read error. Within the sample, other DNA sequences also encode this same CDR3. The chain uses TRDV2 and TRDJ1; TRDD2 might be the D (5 bases). Trimming removed 4 bases from V and 0 bases from J, with 23 bases in between. The CDR3 covers 18 residues. The germline CDR1 and CDR2 sequences are GEAIGNYY and EKD. The CDR3 is CACDPKSNPPVYTDKLIF. CDR3 nucleotides: TGTGCCTGTGATCCTAAATCAAATCCCCCTGTGTACACCGATAAACTCATCTTT.

Many counts were recorded for this clone. This likely traces to a read error, being one base from a far larger clone. The same CDR3 can be traced to other DNA sequences in this sample. V usage is TRDV1 and J usage is TRDJ1; D is possibly TRDD2 (6 bases). From germline, CDR1 is TSWWSYY and CDR2 QGS. CDR3 size: 13 residues. As DNA, the CDR3 is TGTGCTCTGCGGCCTTCCCTGACCGATAAGCTCATCTTT. It encodes CALRPSLTDKLIF.

As concerns this clone: With a far larger clone one base away, a read error is the likely cause. Distinct nucleotide sequences in the sample also encode this CDR3. The chain has TRDV1 and TRDJ1, with 12 nucleotides matching TRDD3. Germline V gives CDR1 TSWWSYY, CDR2 QGS. This CDR3 is built from 21 residues. Germline trimming cut 2 bases from V and 4 bases from J; bases unmatched to any gene: 20. The CDR3 region has the DNA TGTGCTCTTGGGGAATTAGTGACGATAAAGACTGGGGGATACTTAAGCGATAAACTCATCTTT. Its protein product is CALGELVTIKTGGYLSDKLIF.

This clone appeared a few times. TCRdb lists the protein of a much larger clone for this DNA, which differs at residue 12, so this is likely a read error; the protein given here is translated from the DNA itself. The chain has TRDV1 and TRDJ1, with 9 positions matching TRDD3. The CDR3 totals 27 residues. Germline CDR1 reads TSWWSYY; CDR2 reads QGS. The J segment lost 0 bases and the V segment lost 2 bases, leaving 37 bases of the junction unmatched. The CDR3: CALGEYIIIPSLCTGGPKGLYTDKLIF. The CDR3 DNA is TGTGCTCTTGGGGAATATATAATTATTCCTTCCCTCTGTACTGGGGGACCTAAGGGACTGTACACCGATAAACTCATCTTT.

At least ten counts were recorded for this clone. This probably arose from a read error, given a far larger clone one base away. Additional DNA sequences in this sample encode the identical CDR3. The chain couples TRDV1 to TRDJ2; TRDD3 is a possible D gene (6 bases). The V end was cut by 2 bases, the J end by 4 bases, with 29 bases between. CDR3 length equals 21 residues. Germline V gives CDR1 TSWWSYY, CDR2 QGS. In DNA form, the CDR3 reads TGTGCTCTTGGGGAAGAGTCGTACCATGAAATGGGCAAGGGGGAGACAGCACAACTCTTCTTT. Its translation is CALGEESYHEMGKGETAQLFF.

To note about this clone: Germline and junction disagree at one end, which may indicate a read error. The rearrangement joins TRDV1 to TRDJ1; D tentatively reads TRDD2 or TRDD3 (6 bases each). TCRdb lists no J gene, so it was determined here by aligning the DNA to germline. The CDR3 has 17 residues. Germline V gives CDR1 TSWWSYY, CDR2 QGS. CDR3 in amino acids: CSGELPLRNSGTDKLIF. CDR3 nucleotide sequence: TGCTCTGGGGAACTTCCTCTACGAAACTCGGGCACCGATAAACTCATCTTT.

This clone was found a few times. Translating this DNA gives a protein that differs at residue 8 from the TCRdb one, which belongs to a much larger clone; a read error is likely, and the protein shown is this translation. The V gene is TRDV1, the J gene TRDJ1; D may be TRDD2 (5 bases). The J gene was missing in TCRdb and was found by matching the end of the DNA to germline. CDR3 length equals 22 residues. Germline values: CDR1 TSWWSYY, CDR2 QGS. Trimming cost V 4 bases and J 7 bases, with 40 bases left between them. The CDR3 DNA follows: TGTGCTCTTGGGGCACCTTCGCATCCATTACTGCTCCAGAGGGAATATATGGGTAAACTCATCTTT. It encodes CALGAPSHPLLLQREYMGKLIF.

This clone was counted between two and nine times. TCRdb lists the protein of a much larger clone for this DNA, which differs at residue 16, so this is likely a read error; the protein given here is translated from the DNA itself. This chain connects TRDV2 to TRDJ1; TRDD3 matches at 12 bases. The J gene, not given by TCRdb, was assigned here from a germline match of the nucleotide sequence. Losses at the gene ends were 0 bases for V and 1 base for J; bases not matched to a gene: 20. The CDR3 has 22 amino acids. CDR1 and CDR2 (germline): GEAIGNYY, EKD. CDR3 nucleotides: TGTGCCTGTGACACCCCCGATTCAGGCCCACTGGGGGATACTCCGGGCACCGATAAACTCATCTTT. Translating it yields CACDTPDSGPLGDTPGTDKLIF.

At least ten counts were recorded for this clone. TCRdb's protein for this DNA is that of a much larger clone and differs from the translation at residue 11, likely a read error; the protein shown is the DNA translation. The J gene is TRDJ1, the V gene TRDV3; possible D gene TRDD2, 6 bases. With 2 bases removed from V and 0 bases from J, the gap between germline ends came to 28 bases. The CDR3 extends over 19 amino acids. Germline V gives CDR1 TVYSNPD, CDR2 GDNSRS (reference sequence). The DNA of the CDR3 is TGTGCCTTTCAAGCTCATCCTACGTGCCCGCCCTTATACACCGATAAACTCATCTTT. It specifies CAFQAHPTCPPLYTDKLIF.

This clone was found a few times. For this DNA, TCRdb reports the protein of a much larger clone, which diverges at residue 8, most likely from a read error; the protein presented here is translated directly from the DNA. This chain joins TRDV3 and TRDJ1, with 10 nucleotides matching TRDD3. Germline values: CDR1 TVYSNPD, CDR2 GDNSRS (reference sequence). The V and J ends lost 1 base and 4 bases, in that order; junction bases with no gene match: 27. The CDR3 sequence is 21 residues long. CDR3 coding DNA: TGTGCCTTTATTGCCCGCCTATCCCTCGTTGGGGGATACATAATAAGCGATAAACTCATCTTT. Amino acids: CAFIARLSLVGGYIISDKLIF. Combining the CDR3 with reference TRDV3 and TRDJ1 gives the whole variable domain CDKVTQSSPDQTVASGSEVVLLCTYDTVYSNPDLFWYRIRPDYSFQFVFYGDNSRSEGADFTQGRFSVKHILTQKAFHLVISPVRTEDSATYYCAFIARLSLVGGYIISDKLIFGKGTRVTVEP.

At least ten counts were recorded for this clone. J is TRDJ1 and V is TRDV1, with 11 bases aligning to TRDD3. V was pared by 0 bases and J by 2 bases, with 14 bases of the junction left unmatched. The CDR3 has 20 residues. Germline V gene data show CDR1 as TSWWSYY and CDR2 as QGS. CDR3 bases: TGTGCTCTTGGGGAACTGGGCCCACTTCACCACTGGGGGATAACCGATAAACTCATCTTT. It yields the protein CALGELGPLHHWGITDKLIF.

This clone has more than one count but fewer than ten. TCRdb pairs this DNA with a much larger clone's protein that differs at residue 12, likely a read error; the protein shown was translated from the DNA. This rearrangement joins TRDV1 to TRDJ1; the match to TRDD3 covers 8 bases. The germline V gene encodes CDR1 TSWWSYY and CDR2 QGS. This CDR3 has 16 residues. The junction had 9 bases not matched to a gene; V was cut back by 0 bases and J by 6 bases. The CDR3: CALGELRDTGTNKLIF. CDR3 nucleotide sequence: TGTGCTCTTGGGGAACTGAGGGATACGGGTACCAATAAACTCATCTTT.

This clone was recorded a few times. TCRdb's protein, taken from a much larger clone, differs from this DNA's translation at residue 19, likely owing to a read error; the protein displayed comes from the DNA. This rearrangement joins TRDV1 to TRDJ1; 9 nucleotides agree with TRDD3. CDR1 is TSWWSYY, CDR2 QGS, per germline. The CDR3 spans 23 residues. With V trimmed by 0 bases and J by 7 bases, 30 bases remained unmatched. The CDR3 DNA is TGTGCTCTTGGGGAACTTAATAGCAACGGAGTGTCGCGTCTGGGGGATTCGGGCGCTAAACTCATCTTT. Its translation is CALGELNSNGVSRLGDSGAKLIF.

This clone was counted between two and nine times. This likely traces to a read error, being one base from a far larger clone. Within the sample, other DNA sequences also encode this same CDR3. This chain connects TRDV1 to TRDJ1; 7 bases agree with TRDD3. Germline matching of the DNA provided the J gene here, since TCRdb leaves it blank. This CDR3 contains 19 residues. Per germline, CDR1 TSWWSYY and CDR2 QGS. The CDR3 reads CALGDSHRSGYVYTDKLIF. CDR3 sequence (DNA): TGTGCTCTTGGGGACTCCCATCGAAGTGGATACGTATACACTGATAAACTCATCTTT.

This clone was recorded many times. V usage is TRDV1 and J usage is TRDJ1; 8 bases are shared with TRDD3. The germline gives CDR1 TSWWSYY, CDR2 QGS. Trimming cost V 5 bases and J 7 bases; bases outside gene matches: 21. The CDR3 has 18 residues. The CDR3 loop reads CALGSAKGICGIRSKLIF. The CDR3 DNA reads TGTGCTCTTGGGAGCGCCAAGGGGATCTGTGGGATACGAAGTAAACTCATCTTT.